This T cell receptor beta chain is drawn from a study of blood T cells in healthy people across ages. Overall study results and limits: Significant beta diversity loss was already apparent by age roughly 40, declining roughly linearly. As naive T cell percentage varied, TCR beta diversity correlated strongly with it.

Of note for this clonotype: The antigen remains undetermined.

Looked up from germline, CDR1 is SGHTA and CDR2 is FQGNSA. The V gene lost 5 bases and the J gene lost 4 bases, with 18 bases spanning the gap. The length of the CDR3 is 15 residues. A second PCR of 7 to 11 cycles used a sample-barcoded 5' primer and a J-beta primer mix. TCRdb redid the calling of the 5' RACE reads with MiXCR, one entry per CDR3 protein. This sample carries approximately 1.5 million distinct CDR3 sequences, roughly two fifths of them seen once, and the ten largest clones take about 4%. Every donor contributed about 10 milliliters of peripheral blood by blood draw. V gene TRBV7-2 combines with J gene TRBJ2-7; a possible D gene is TRBD2 (7 bases). The sample consisted of blood. This clonotype was sampled from a woman between 18 and 29 years old in good health. CDR3 sequence: CASSQGGGRIYEQYF. The CDR3 nucleotides are TGTGCCAGCAGCCAAGGGGGGGGGCGGATTTACGAGCAGTACTTC.